The 31 T cell receptor beta chains in this list originate from one sample, sequenced in a study of cytomegalovirus exposure and HLA in healthy donors. Both 60 Vbeta primers and 13 Jbeta primers went into the PCR. Produced via immunoSEQ multiplex PCR; TCRdb's table is partial and in-frame only. The sample records under 300,000 clones, 70% to 90% being singletons. Sequencing was done on a sample of PBMCs. These receptors were taken from a woman aged 60 to 75 in good health and CMV-seropositive.

This chain uses TRBV27 with TRBJ2-3; TRBD2 matches 9 bases. Per the germline V gene, CDR1 is MNHEY and CDR2 is SMNVEV (reference sequence). The junction had 9 bases not matched to a gene; V was cut back by 3 bases and J by 5 bases. There are 16 residues in the CDR3. CDR3 protein: CASSFLLAGMIDTQYF. Written as DNA, the CDR3 is TGTGCCAGCAGTTTCCTCCTAGCGGGAATGATAGATACGCAGTATTTT.

The rearrangement joins TRBV5-6 to TRBJ1-1; possibly TRBD1 for D (5 bases). CDR1 is SGHDT, CDR2 YYEEEE, per germline. The V end was cut by 1 base, the J end by 0 bases, with 13 bases between. The CDR3 is made up of 16 amino acids. CDR3 DNA sequence: TGTGCCAGCAGCTTGCCAGGGAAGGGCCTGAACACTGAAGCTTTCTTT. It is translated as CASSLPGKGLNTEAFF.

The chain recombines TRBV6-5 with TRBJ2-7; TRBD2 agrees at 10 bases. V dropped 5 bases and J dropped 3; count of bases not matched to a gene: 4. CDR3 size: 14 residues. CDR1 is MNHEY and CDR2 is SVGAGI in the germline V gene. The CDR3 nucleotides are TGTGCCAGCAGTCCCGGACTAGCGGACTACGAGCAGTACTTC. As protein: CASSPGLADYEQYF.

The chain joins TRBV6-5 to TRBJ2-7; 8 bases are a match to TRBD1. Germline V gene lookup returns CDR1 MNHEY and CDR2 SVGAGI. CDR3 length: 15 amino acids. Trimming at V came to 6 bases and at J to 2 bases, leaving 9 bases not matched to a gene. CDR3: CASRSTGGSPYEQYF. The CDR3 region has the DNA TGTGCCAGCAGGTCCACAGGGGGTTCCCCCTACGAGCAGTACTTC.

The J gene is TRBJ2-1, the V gene TRBV7-9; TRBD1 aligns across 7 bases. Germline trimming cut 5 bases from V and 7 bases from J; bases unmatched to any gene: 5. The length of the CDR3 is 13 residues. CDR1 and CDR2 (germline): SEHNR, FQNEAQ (reference sequence). The DNA for the CDR3 is TGTGCCAGCAGCGGACCACAGGGGAATGAGCAGTTCTTC. It yields the protein CASSGPQGNEQFF.

The rearrangement uses TRBV7-9 and TRBJ2-3, with a weak D call TRBD1 (6 bases). Germline V lookup: CDR1 SEHNR, CDR2 FQNEAQ (reference sequence). The CDR3 length is 17 residues. Trimming took off 1 base at V and 0 bases at J, with 14 bases between the two ends. This chain's CDR3 is CASSLGGRRTSTDTQYF. Written as DNA, the CDR3 is TGTGCCAGCAGCTTAGGGGGGCGGAGGACTAGCACAGATACGCAGTATTTT. Complete variable domain (other parts from reference TRBV7-9 and TRBJ2-3): DTGVSQNPRHKITKRGQNVTFRCDPISEHNRLYWYRQTLGQGPEFLTYFQNEAQLEKSRLLSDRFSAERPKGSFSTLEIQRTEQGDSAMYLCASSLGGRRTSTDTQYFGPGTRLTVL.

The rearrangement joins TRBV5-1 to TRBJ2-7, with TRBD2 as a possible D gene (6 bases). Between the trimmed V and J ends, which lost 2 bases and 7 bases, there was a span of 19 bases. CDR1 is SGHRS and CDR2 is YFSETQ in the germline V gene. This CDR3 has 15 residues. CDR3 protein: CASSLASAPTGEQYF. DNA for the CDR3: TGCGCCAGCAGCTTAGCTAGCGCGCCAACGGGGGAGCAGTACTTC.

The chain carries TRBV5-1 and TRBJ2-4, with TRBD2 matching over 10 bases. The CDR3 runs to 14 residues. Germline V gene sequence: CDR1 SGHRS, CDR2 YFSETQ. V shed 4 bases and J 6 bases; nucleotides not matched to a gene: 4. The CDR3 region has the DNA TGCGCCAGCAGCACCAGCGGGGGGGGAAACATTCAGTACTTC. Amino acids: CASSTSGGGNIQYF. The full variable domain, completed using reference TRBV5-1 and TRBJ2-4, is KAGVTQTPRYLIKTRGQQVTLSCSPISGHRSVSWYQQTPGQGLQFLFEYFSETQRNKGNFPGRFSGRQFSNSRSEMNVSTLELGDSALYLCASSTSGGGNIQYFGAGTRLSVL.

This clone has a single count. The rearrangement links TRBV7-9 to TRBJ2-3, with a weak D call TRBD1 (5 bases). CDR1 SEHNR and CDR2 FQNEAQ come from the germline V gene (reference sequence). Trimming left V 5 bases short and J 4 bases short, with 10 bases between. The CDR3 extends over 13 amino acids. The CDR3 region has the DNA TGTGCCAGCAGCCTCGACAGACCAGATACGCAGTATTTT. It translates to CASSLDRPDTQYF.

The chain links TRBV9 to TRBJ1-3; D not resolved. Germline CDR1 SGDLS, CDR2 YYNGEE. The CDR3 spans 14 residues. Between the trimmed V and J ends, which lost 0 bases and 3 bases, there was a span of 7 bases. The CDR3 DNA follows: TGTGCCAGCAGCGTAGCAACTGTTGGAAACACCATATATTTT. It specifies CASSVATVGNTIYF. Drawing the rest from reference TRBV9 and TRBJ1-3, the complete variable domain is DSGVTQTPKHLITATGQRVTLRCSPRSGDLSVYWYQQSLDQGLQFLIQYYNGEERAKGNILERFSAQQFPDLHSELNLSSLELGDSALYFCASSVATVGNTIYFGEGSWLTVV.

J is TRBJ1-1 and V is TRBV5-1; 8 nucleotides line up with TRBD1. The CDR3 extends over 17 amino acids. Looked up from germline, CDR1 is SGHRS and CDR2 is YFSETQ. The junction had 7 bases not matched to a gene; V was cut back by 0 bases and J by 0 bases. In DNA, the CDR3 is TGCGCCAGCAGCTTGGGGGCCGGGACAGGAATGAACACTGAAGCTTTCTTT. The encoded protein is CASSLGAGTGMNTEAFF.

The rearrangement uses TRBV9 and TRBJ2-2, with D unresolved. Trimming took 0 bases from V and 2 from J, leaving 17 bases between them. The CDR3 is 18 amino acids. The V gene's germline CDR1 is SGDLS and CDR2 YYNGEE. In DNA form, the CDR3 reads TGTGCCAGCAGCGTAGAATTGGTACGCGGCCCTAACACCGGGGAGCTGTTTTTT. It encodes CASSVELVRGPNTGELFF.

This chain joins TRBV28 and TRBJ1-5; 8 positions match TRBD1. Losses at the gene ends were 6 bases for V and 8 bases for J; bases not matched to a gene: 6. The CDR3 sequence is 13 residues long. Looked up from germline, CDR1 is MDHEN and CDR2 is SYDVKM. CDR3 nucleotide sequence: TGTGCCAGCAGCCGGACAGGGTGGGAGCCCCAGCATTTT. This translates into CASSRTGWEPQHF.

V usage is TRBV28 and J usage is TRBJ1-5, with D perhaps matching TRBD1 (6 bases). Germline CDR1 is MDHEN and CDR2 is SYDVKM. The CDR3 has 15 amino acids. V was cut by 3 bases and J by 5 bases, with 14 bases left in between. CDR3 protein: CASSFPDRSHQPQHF. The CDR3 region has the DNA TGTGCCAGCAGTTTCCCCGACAGGAGTCATCAGCCCCAGCATTTT.

This clone has just a few counts. The gene calls are TRBV19 and TRBJ1-1, with D tentatively TRBD1 (6 bases). The CDR3 contains 14 residues. V lost 3 bases, J lost 8 bases, and 16 bases lay in between. Germline lookup yields CDR1 LNHDA and CDR2 SQIVND (reference sequence). CDR3: CASSINRVSGEAFF. The CDR3, as DNA: TGTGCCAGTAGTATTAACAGGGTTTCAGGGGAAGCTTTCTTT.

This clone was observed a single time. The rearrangement links TRBV30 to TRBJ2-4; 7 bases line up with TRBD2. The CDR3 covers 15 residues. The V segment lost 0 bases and the J segment 2 bases; nucleotides outside the gene matches: 4. The germline V gene has CDR1 GTSNPN and CDR2 SVGIG (reference sequence). The CDR3, as DNA: TGTGCCTGGAGTGTGGGGAGCGGGACCAAAAACATTCAGTACTTC. Its translation is CAWSVGSGTKNIQYF.

V gene TRBV5-7 combines with J gene TRBJ1-5; the D gene is possibly TRBD1 (6 bases). TRBV5-7 is an ORF; its function is uncertain. This CDR3 has 14 residues. V lost 3 bases, J lost 4 bases, and 11 bases lay in between. This CDR3 reads CASSYGQLNQPQHF. The CDR3 coding sequence is TGTGCCAGCAGCTATGGACAGTTGAATCAGCCCCAGCATTTT.

In its sample, this clone was seen once. The genes are TRBV6-5 and TRBJ1-1; TRBD1 might be the D (5 bases). The CDR3 loop spans 11 amino acids. The germline V gene encodes CDR1 MNHEY and CDR2 SVGAGI. V lost 6 bases to trimming and J lost 8 bases, with 10 bases between them. This CDR3 reads CASRTAREAFF. The CDR3 bases are TGTGCCAGCAGGACAGCCAGAGAAGCTTTCTTT.

The rearrangement uses TRBV25-1 and TRBJ2-7; D might be TRBD1 (5 bases). The CDR3 sequence is 13 residues long. Trimming took 5 bases from V and 6 from J, leaving 14 bases between them. From germline, CDR1 is MGHDK and CDR2 SYGVNS. This chain's CDR3 is CASSMQGVGEQYF. In DNA, the CDR3 is TGTGCCAGCAGTATGCAGGGTGTCGGCGAGCAGTACTTC.

V and J are TRBV19 and TRBJ2-1; D unresolved. The CDR3 totals 11 residues. Trimming removed 4 bases from V and 7 bases from J, with 5 bases in between. Germline loops: CDR1 LNHDA, CDR2 SQIVND (reference sequence). This chain's CDR3 is CASSRTNEQFF. The CDR3, as DNA: TGTGCCAGTAGTAGAACAAATGAGCAGTTCTTC.

This clone was detected once. The rearrangement uses TRBV4-1 and TRBJ1-3; the D gene is possibly TRBD1 (5 bases). Trimming removed 3 bases at V and 2 bases at J, with 8 bases between. The CDR3 covers 14 residues. Germline CDR1 reads MGHRA; CDR2 reads YSYEKL. The CDR3 spells CASSQSRAGNTIYF. The CDR3 coding sequence is TGCGCCAGCAGCCAGTCCAGGGCTGGAAACACCATATATTTT.

This clone was counted a few times. The rearrangement links TRBV7-6 to TRBJ1-4; unclear D gene. The CDR3 sequence is 16 residues long. V dropped 5 bases and J dropped 4 bases, with 17 bases sitting between them. In germline, CDR1 is SGHVS, CDR2 FNYEAQ. The CDR3 DNA sequence: TGTGCCAGCAGCCCTAATGGTAGGCGGCTTAATGAAAAACTGTTTTTT. Translating it yields CASSPNGRRLNEKLFF. Combining the CDR3 with reference TRBV7-6 and TRBJ1-4 gives the whole variable domain GAGVSQSPRYKVTKRGQDVALRCDPISGHVSLYWYRQALGQGPEFLTYFNYEAQQDKSGLPNDRFSAERPEGSISTLTIQRTEQRDSAMYRCASSPNGRRLNEKLFFGSGTQLSVL.

This clone was seen once. The chain employs TRBV5-4 and TRBJ1-2; D remains unclear. Germline CDR1 reads SGHNT; CDR2 reads YYREEE (reference sequence). The CDR3 is 15 residues long. V was clipped by 4 bases and J by 7 bases, with 20 bases between them. This CDR3 is CASSKDNPGLFGYTF. The CDR3 DNA sequence: TGTGCCAGCAGCAAAGATAATCCGGGGTTGTTTGGCTACACCTTC. The variable domain in full, with the rest retrieved from reference TRBV5-4 and TRBJ1-2, is ETGVTQSPTHLIKTRGQQVTLRCSSQSGHNTVSWYQQALGQGPQFIFQYYREEENGRGNFPPRFSGLQFPNYSSELNVNALELDDSALYLCASSKDNPGLFGYTFGSGTRLTVV.

The gene calls are TRBV28 and TRBJ1-2; 9 nucleotides align to TRBD1. CDR1 is MDHEN, CDR2 SYDVKM, per germline. The CDR3 is 13 amino acids. Germline trimming cut 6 bases from V and 8 bases from J; bases unmatched to any gene: 7. The CDR3 is CASSQGQGEGYTF. CDR3 nucleotides: TGTGCCAGCAGCCAGGGACAGGGAGAAGGCTACACCTTC.

The chain couples TRBV5-5 to TRBJ2-6; D is unresolved. Germline CDR1 SGHKS, CDR2 YYEKEE (reference sequence). V was shortened by 4 bases and J by 0 bases, with 14 bases between the two germline ends. The CDR3 loop spans 17 amino acids. The CDR3 protein is CASSQWARTSGANVLTF. The CDR3 nucleotides are TGTGCCAGCAGCCAATGGGCCAGAACCTCTGGGGCCAACGTCCTGACTTTC.

The V and J genes are TRBV7-9 and TRBJ1-1; the D is unclear. The V and J ends lost 5 bases and 0 bases respectively, with 7 bases between them. Germline CDR1 is SEHNR and CDR2 is FQNEAQ (reference sequence). This CDR3 spans 13 amino acids. CDR3 loop: CASSQQMNTEAFF. The CDR3 DNA reads as TGTGCCAGCAGCCAACAGATGAACACTGAAGCTTTCTTT.

This clone was detected only a few times. The chain links TRBV15 to TRBJ2-3; 12 bases fit TRBD2. V trimming: 1 base; J trimming: 7 bases; junction bases outside the gene matches: 6. This CDR3 is 16 amino acids long. Germline CDR1 and CDR2: LNHNV and YYDKDF (reference sequence). The CDR3 DNA reads as TGTGCCACCAGCAGAGCCCGACTAGCGGGAGATCATACGCAGTATTTT. Protein sequence: CATSRARLAGDHTQYF.

The chain joins TRBV19 to TRBJ1-3; D is ambiguous. Trimming took off 0 bases at V and 3 bases at J, with 9 bases between the two ends. This CDR3 spans 15 amino acids. Germline V gene data show CDR1 as LNHDA and CDR2 as SQIVND (reference sequence). CDR3 loop: CASSIEGALGNTIYF. In nucleotides, the CDR3 is TGTGCCAGTAGTATAGAGGGAGCCCTTGGAAACACCATATATTTT.

The chain employs TRBV11-3 and TRBJ2-1, with 13 bases fitting TRBD2. CDR3 size: 17 residues. The ends lost 4 bases at V and 6 bases at J; junction bases unmatched: 9. Per germline, CDR1 SGHNT and CDR2 YENEEA. The CDR3 coding sequence is TGTGCCAGCAGCTCTAGTAGGACTAGCGGGAGTGCCAATGAGCAGTTCTTC. This translates into CASSSSRTSGSANEQFF.

This rearrangement joins TRBV28 to TRBJ2-6; D not resolved. This CDR3 contains 15 residues. Germline CDR1 is MDHEN and CDR2 is SYDVKM. Trimming pared 6 bases from V and 4 bases from J, leaving 13 bases between. CDR3 amino acids: CASRPIKAGANVLTF. CDR3 nucleotides: TGTGCCAGCAGGCCCATAAAAGCCGGGGCCAACGTCCTGACTTTC.

A few counts support this clone. DNA of the CDR3: TGTGCCAGCAGTCCACCGGGACTAGACTATACAATGAGGGAGTTCTTC. This encodes CASSPPGLDYTMREFF. The V and J genes are TRBV27 and TRBJ2-1, with TRBD2 identical over 8 bases. The V segment lost 5 bases and the J segment 14 bases; nucleotides outside the gene matches: 20. CDR1 MNHEY and CDR2 SMNVEV come from the germline V gene (reference sequence). The CDR3 totals 16 residues.